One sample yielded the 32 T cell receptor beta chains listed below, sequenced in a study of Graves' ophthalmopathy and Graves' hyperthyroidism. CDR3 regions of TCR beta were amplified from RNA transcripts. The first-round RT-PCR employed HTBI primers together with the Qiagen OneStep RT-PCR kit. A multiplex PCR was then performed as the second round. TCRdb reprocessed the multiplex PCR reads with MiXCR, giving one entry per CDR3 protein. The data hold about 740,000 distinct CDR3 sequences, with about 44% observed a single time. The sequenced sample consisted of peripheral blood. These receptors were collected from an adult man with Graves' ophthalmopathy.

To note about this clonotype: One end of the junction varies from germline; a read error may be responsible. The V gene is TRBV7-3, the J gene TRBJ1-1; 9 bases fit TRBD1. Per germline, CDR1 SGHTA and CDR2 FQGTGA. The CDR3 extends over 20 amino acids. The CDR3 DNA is TGTGCCAGCAGGCATACACATATGGGACAGGGAGGGATTCGGAGCACTGTAGCTTTCTTT. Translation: CASRHTHMGQGGIRSTVAFF.

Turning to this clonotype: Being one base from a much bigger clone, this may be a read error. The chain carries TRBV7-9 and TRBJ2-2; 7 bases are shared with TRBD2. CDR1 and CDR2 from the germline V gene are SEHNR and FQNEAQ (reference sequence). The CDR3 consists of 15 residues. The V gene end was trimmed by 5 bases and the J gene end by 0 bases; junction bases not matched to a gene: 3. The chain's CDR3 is CASSRSGANTGELFF. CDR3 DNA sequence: TGTGCCAGCAGCCGCAGCGGGGCGAACACCGGGGAGCTGTTTTTT.

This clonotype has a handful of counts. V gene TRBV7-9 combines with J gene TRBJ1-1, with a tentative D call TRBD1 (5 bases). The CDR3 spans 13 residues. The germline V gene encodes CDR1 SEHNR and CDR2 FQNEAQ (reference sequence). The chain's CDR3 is CYIRDAVETEAFF. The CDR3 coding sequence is TGTTATATAAGGGACGCGGTGGAGACTGAAGCTTTCTTT.

CDR3 coding DNA: TGTGCCAGCAGTGTTAAGACTAGACCCGGGGAGCTGTTTTTT. Its protein product is CASSVKTRPGELFF. The J gene is TRBJ2-2, the V gene TRBV2; possibly TRBD2 for D (6 bases). With 4 bases removed from V and 6 bases from J, the gap between germline ends came to 12 bases. Germline V gives CDR1 SNHLY, CDR2 FYNNEI. This CDR3 comprises 14 residues.

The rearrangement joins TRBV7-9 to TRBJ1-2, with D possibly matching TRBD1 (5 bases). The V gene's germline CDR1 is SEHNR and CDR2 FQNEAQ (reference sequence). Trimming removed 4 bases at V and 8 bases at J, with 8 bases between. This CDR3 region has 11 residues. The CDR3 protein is CASSSTVGYTF. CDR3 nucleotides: TGTGCCAGCAGCTCGACAGTGGGCTACACCTTC.

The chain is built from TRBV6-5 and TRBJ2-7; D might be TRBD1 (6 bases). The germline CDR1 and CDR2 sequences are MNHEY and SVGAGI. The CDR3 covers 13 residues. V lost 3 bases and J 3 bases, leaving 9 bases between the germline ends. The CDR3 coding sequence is TGTGCCAGCAGTTATACCAGGGGCTACGAGCAGTACTTC. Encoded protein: CASSYTRGYEQYF.

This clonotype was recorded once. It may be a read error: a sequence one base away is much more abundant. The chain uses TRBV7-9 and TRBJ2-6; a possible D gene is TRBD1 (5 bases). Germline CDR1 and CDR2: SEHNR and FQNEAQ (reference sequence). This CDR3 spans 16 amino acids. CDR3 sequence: CASRDVLGAGANVRTF. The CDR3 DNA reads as TGTGCCAGCAGGGACGTATTAGGGGCTGGGGCCAACGTCCGGACTTTC. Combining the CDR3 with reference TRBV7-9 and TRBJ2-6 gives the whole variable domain DTGVSQNPRHKITKRGQNVTFRCDPISEHNRLYWYRQTLGQGPEFLTYFQNEAQLEKSRLLSDRFSAERPKGSFSTLEIQRTEQGDSAMYLCASRDVLGAGANVRTFGAGSRLTVL.

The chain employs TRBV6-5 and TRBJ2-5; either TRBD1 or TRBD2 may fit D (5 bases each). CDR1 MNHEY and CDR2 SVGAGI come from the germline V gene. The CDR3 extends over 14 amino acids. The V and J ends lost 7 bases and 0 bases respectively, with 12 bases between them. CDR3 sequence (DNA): TGTGCCAGCAATCCGTGGGGGAACCAAGAGACCCAGTACTTC. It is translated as CASNPWGNQETQYF.

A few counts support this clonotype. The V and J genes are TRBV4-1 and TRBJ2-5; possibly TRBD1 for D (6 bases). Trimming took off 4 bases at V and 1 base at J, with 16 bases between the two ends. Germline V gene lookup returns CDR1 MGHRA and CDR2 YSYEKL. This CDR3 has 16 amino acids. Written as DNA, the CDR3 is TGCGCCAGCAGCCCTTCCCCCGGGACACCCCAAGAGACCCAGTACTTC. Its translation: CASSPSPGTPQETQYF.

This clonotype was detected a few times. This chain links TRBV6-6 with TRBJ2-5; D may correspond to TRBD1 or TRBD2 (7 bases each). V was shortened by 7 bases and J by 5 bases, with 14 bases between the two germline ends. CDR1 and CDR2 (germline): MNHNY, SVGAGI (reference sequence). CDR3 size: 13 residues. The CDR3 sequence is CASTVQGGETQYF. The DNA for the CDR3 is TGTGCCAGCACCGTGCAGGGGGGGGAGACCCAGTACTTC.

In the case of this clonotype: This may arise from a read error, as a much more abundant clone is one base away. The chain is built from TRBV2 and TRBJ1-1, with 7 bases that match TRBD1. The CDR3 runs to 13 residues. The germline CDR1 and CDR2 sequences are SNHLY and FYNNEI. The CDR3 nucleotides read TGTGCCAGGGGACAGCAACATCGGACTGAAGCTTTGTTT. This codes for CARGQQHRTEALF.

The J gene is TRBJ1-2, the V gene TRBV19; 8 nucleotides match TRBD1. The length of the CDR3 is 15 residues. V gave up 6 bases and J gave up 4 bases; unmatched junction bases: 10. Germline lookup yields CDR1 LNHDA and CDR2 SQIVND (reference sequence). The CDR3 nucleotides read TGTGCCAGTAGCTTGGTTCCAGGGGGCGGCTATGGCTACACCTTC. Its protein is CASSLVPGGGYGYTF.

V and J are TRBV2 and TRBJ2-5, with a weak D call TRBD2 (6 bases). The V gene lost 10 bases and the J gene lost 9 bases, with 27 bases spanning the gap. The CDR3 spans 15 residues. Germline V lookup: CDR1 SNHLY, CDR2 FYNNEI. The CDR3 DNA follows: TGTGCCACCCGGGGAGGTAGAGAGAGCAATCAGCCCCAGTACTTC. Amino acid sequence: CATRGGRESNQPQYF.

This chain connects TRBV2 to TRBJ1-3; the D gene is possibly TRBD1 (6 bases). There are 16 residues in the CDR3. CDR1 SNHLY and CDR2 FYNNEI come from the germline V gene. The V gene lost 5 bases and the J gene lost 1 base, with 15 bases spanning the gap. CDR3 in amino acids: CASSLQNTGSGNTIYF. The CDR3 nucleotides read TGTGCCAGCAGTTTACAAAATACAGGGTCTGGAAACACCATATATTTT.

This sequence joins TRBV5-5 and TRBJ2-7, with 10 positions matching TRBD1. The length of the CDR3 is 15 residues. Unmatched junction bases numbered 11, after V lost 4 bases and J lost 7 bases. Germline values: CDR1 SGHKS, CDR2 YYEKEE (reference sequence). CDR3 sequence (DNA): TGTGCCAGCAGCCCTGGGACAGGGGACTACCAAGAGCAGTACTTC. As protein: CASSPGTGDYQEQYF. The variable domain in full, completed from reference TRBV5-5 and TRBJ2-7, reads DAGVTQSPTHLIKTRGQQVTLRCSPISGHKSVSWYQQVLGQGPQFIFQYYEKEERGRGNFPDRFSARQFPNYSSELNVNALLLGDSALYLCASSPGTGDYQEQYFGPGTRLTVT.

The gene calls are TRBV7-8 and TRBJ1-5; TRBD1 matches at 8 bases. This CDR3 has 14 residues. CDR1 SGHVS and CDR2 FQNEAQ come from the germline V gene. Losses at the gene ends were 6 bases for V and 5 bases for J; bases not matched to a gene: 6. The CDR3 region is CASRSGQGDQPQHF. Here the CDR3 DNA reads TGTGCCAGCAGGAGCGGACAGGGAGATCAGCCCCAGCATTTT.

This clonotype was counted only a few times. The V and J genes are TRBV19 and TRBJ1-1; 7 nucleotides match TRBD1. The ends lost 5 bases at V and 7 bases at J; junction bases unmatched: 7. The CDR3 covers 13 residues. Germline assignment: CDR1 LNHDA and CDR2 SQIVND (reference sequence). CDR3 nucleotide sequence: TGTGCCAGTAGTCAACCAACAGGGGTTGAAGCTTTCTTT. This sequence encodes CASSQPTGVEAFF.

The CDR3 DNA reads as TGTGCCAGCAGTTTTACAGGGGATAATTCACCCCTCCACTTT. This codes for CASSFTGDNSPLHF. V and J are TRBV25-1 and TRBJ1-6, with 7 bases lining up with TRBD1. The CDR3 has 14 amino acids. Per the germline V gene, CDR1 is MGHDK and CDR2 is SYGVNS. V lost 5 bases and J lost 5; bases outside the gene matches: 3.

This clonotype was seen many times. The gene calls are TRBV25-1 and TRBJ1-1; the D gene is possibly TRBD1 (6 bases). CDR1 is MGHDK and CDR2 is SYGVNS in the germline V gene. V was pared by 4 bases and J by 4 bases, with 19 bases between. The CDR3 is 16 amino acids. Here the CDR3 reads CASSASMGGQLTEAFF. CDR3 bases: TGTGCCAGCAGTGCCTCGATGGGCGGACAGCTCACTGAAGCTTTCTTT.

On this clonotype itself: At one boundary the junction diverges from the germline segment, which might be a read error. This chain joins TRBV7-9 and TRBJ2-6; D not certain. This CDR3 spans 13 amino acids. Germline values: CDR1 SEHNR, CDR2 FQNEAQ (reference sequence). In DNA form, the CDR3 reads TGTGCCAGCAGCTTAGGGCAGGTGAACACTGAAGCTTTC. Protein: CASSLGQVNTEAF.

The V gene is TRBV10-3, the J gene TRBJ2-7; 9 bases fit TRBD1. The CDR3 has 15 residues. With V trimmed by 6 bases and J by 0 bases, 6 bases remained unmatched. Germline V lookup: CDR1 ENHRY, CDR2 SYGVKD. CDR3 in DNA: TGTGCCATCAGAACAGACAGGGGGTACTCCTACGAGCAGTACTTC. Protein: CAIRTDRGYSYEQYF.

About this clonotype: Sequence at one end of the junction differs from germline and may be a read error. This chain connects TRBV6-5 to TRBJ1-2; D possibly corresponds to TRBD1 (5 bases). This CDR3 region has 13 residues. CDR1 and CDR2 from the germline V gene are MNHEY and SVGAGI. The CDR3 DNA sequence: TGTGCCAGCGGTTACGGGGCAGGATATGGCTACACCTTC. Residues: CASGYGAGYGYTF.

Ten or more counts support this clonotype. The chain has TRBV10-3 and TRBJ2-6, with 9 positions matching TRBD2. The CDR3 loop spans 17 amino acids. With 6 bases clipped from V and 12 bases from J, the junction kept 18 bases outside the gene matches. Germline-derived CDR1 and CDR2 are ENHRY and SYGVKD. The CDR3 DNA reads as TGTGCCATCAGCGACGATAAGGGACTAGCTGACGTCTCCGTCCTGACTTTC. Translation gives CAISDDKGLADVSVLTF.

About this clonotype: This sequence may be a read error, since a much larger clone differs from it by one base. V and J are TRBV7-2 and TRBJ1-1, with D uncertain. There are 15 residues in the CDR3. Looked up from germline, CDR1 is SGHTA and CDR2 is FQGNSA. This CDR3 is CACSATGPWGTEAFF. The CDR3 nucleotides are TGTGCCTGCAGCGCGACCGGGCCCTGGGGCACTGAAGCTTTCTTT.

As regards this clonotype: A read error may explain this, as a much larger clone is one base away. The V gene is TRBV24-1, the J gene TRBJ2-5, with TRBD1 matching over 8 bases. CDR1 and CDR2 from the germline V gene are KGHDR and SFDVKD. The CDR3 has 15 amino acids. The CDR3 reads CATGDPRGQKETQYF. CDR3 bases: TGTGCCACCGGTGATCCCAGGGGGCAAAAAGAGACCCAGTACTTC.

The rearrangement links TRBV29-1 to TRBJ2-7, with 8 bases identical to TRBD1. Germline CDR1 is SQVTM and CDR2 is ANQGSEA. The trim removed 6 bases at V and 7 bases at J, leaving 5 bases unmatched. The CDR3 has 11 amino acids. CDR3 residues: CSVDRGDEQYF. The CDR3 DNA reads TGCAGCGTAGACAGGGGCGATGAGCAGTACTTC.

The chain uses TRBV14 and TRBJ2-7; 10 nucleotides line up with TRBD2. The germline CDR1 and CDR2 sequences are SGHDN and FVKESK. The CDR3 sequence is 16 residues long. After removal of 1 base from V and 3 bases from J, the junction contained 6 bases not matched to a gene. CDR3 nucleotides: TGTGCCAGCAGCCAAGCTGCAGCGGGGGGGCTCTACGAGCAGTACTTC. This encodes CASSQAAAGGLYEQYF.

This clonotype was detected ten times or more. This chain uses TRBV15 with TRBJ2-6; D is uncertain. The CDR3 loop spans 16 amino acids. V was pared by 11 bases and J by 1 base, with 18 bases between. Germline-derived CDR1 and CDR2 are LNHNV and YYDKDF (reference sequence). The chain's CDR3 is CAASPPQLSGANVLTF. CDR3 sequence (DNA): TGTGCCGCCTCCCCGCCCCAACTTTCTGGGGCCAACGTCCTGACTTTC.

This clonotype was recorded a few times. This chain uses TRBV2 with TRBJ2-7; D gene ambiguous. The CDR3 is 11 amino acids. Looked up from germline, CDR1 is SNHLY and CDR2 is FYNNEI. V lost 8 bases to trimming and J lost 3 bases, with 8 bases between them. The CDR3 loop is CASGLIYEQYF. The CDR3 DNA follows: TGTGCCAGCGGCCTTATCTACGAGCAGTACTTC.

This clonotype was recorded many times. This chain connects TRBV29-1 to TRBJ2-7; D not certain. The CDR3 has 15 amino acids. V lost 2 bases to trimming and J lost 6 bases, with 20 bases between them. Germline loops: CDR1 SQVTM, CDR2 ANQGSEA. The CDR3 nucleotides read TGCAGCGTTGAAACCACACGGAGTACTACGAGCGAGCAGTACTTC. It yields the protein CSVETTRSTTSEQYF.

The CDR3 nucleotides read TGTGCCAGCAGCCAGGTACAGGGGAAGTCCGAGACCCAGTACTTC. Amino acid sequence: CASSQVQGKSETQYF. This sequence joins TRBV9 and TRBJ2-5; 7 bases are a match to TRBD1. CDR1 is SGDLS and CDR2 is YYNGEE in the germline V gene. The CDR3 contains 15 residues. Losses at the gene ends were 4 bases for V and 5 bases for J; bases not matched to a gene: 11.

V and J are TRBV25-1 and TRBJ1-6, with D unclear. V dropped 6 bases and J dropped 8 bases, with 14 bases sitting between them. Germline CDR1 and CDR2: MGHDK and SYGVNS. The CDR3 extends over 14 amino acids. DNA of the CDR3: TGTGCCAGCAGGGCTTCCGGGTACTATTCACCCCTCCACTTT. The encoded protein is CASRASGYYSPLHF.